The rows below give T cell receptor beta chains drawn from one sample of a study of OX40 agonist ivuxolimab in advanced cancers. Profiled with immunoSEQ multiplex PCR; TCRdb holds only in-frame clones, not every one. Among around 70,000 clones listed, around 85% were seen once. The sequences come from CD4+ or CD8+ T cells sorted from blood, collected in a trial of the OX40 agonist ivuxolimab. The receptors were gathered from an adult with an advanced solid tumor such as melanoma, head and neck, liver or kidney cancer. The CDR3 runs from the conserved cysteine through the conserved F or W. A D gene is named only where the DNA matches it firmly. Clone sizes are given selectively: once, few, many, or a class where the clone is expanded.

clone_size: NA; d_call: TRBD1; v_call: TRBV29-1; j_call: TRBJ2-7; cdr3_nt: TGCAGCGCAGACAGGGGCCCTGGCTACGAGCAGTACTTC; cdr3_aa: CSADRGPGYEQYF
clone_size: NA; d_call: NA; v_call: TRBV7-9; j_call: TRBJ2-7; cdr3_nt: TGTGCCAGCAGCTTAGAACAGGTGGGCTACGAGCAGTACTTC; cdr3_aa: CASSLEQVGYEQYF
clone_size: NA; d_call: TRBD1; v_call: TRBV11-3; j_call: TRBJ2-1; cdr3_nt: TGTGCCAGCAGCTCTGTTGGGACAGGGTACGGGGGCGAGCAGTTCTTC; cdr3_aa: CASSSVGTGYGGEQFF
clone_size: NA; d_call: TRBD2; v_call: TRBV15; j_call: TRBJ2-2; cdr3_nt: TGTGCCACCAGCAGAGAAGGTAGCGGGAGGCCGAACACCGGGGAGCTGTTTTTT; cdr3_aa: CATSREGSGRPNTGELFF
clone_size: NA; d_call: TRBD1; v_call: TRBV5-1; j_call: TRBJ2-4; cdr3_nt: TGCGCCAGCAGACAGACAGGGGGCATCGAAAACATTCAGTACTTC; cdr3_aa: CASRQTGGIENIQYF
clone_size: NA; d_call: NA; v_call: TRBV6-1; j_call: TRBJ2-7; cdr3_nt: TGTGCCAGCAGTCCTTTTAATTACGAGCAGTACTTC; cdr3_aa: CASSPFNYEQYF
clone_size: NA; d_call: NA; v_call: TRBV5-6; j_call: TRBJ2-3; cdr3_nt: TGTGCCAGCAGCTTGGCGGGTTTAGTTTGGGGCCGGGGCACAGATACGCAGTATTTT; cdr3_aa: CASSLAGLVWGRGTDTQYF
clone_size: NA; d_call: NA; v_call: TRBV9; j_call: TRBJ2-5; cdr3_nt: TGTGCCAGCAGCGTATCAGGCGCGGAGACCCAGTACTTC; cdr3_aa: CASSVSGAETQYF
clone_size: NA; d_call: TRBD1; v_call: TRBV15; j_call: TRBJ2-1; cdr3_nt: TGTGCCACCAGCAGGGGACAGGTCCGCAATGAGCAGTTCTTC; cdr3_aa: CATSRGQVRNEQFF
clone_size: medium-sized; d_call: NA; v_call: TRBV7-9; j_call: TRBJ2-2; cdr3_nt: TGTGCCAGCAGCACGGACGCCGGGGAGCTGTTTTTT; cdr3_aa: CASSTDAGELFF
clone_size: NA; d_call: NA; v_call: TRBV5-1; j_call: TRBJ2-7; cdr3_nt: TGCGCCAGCAGCTTGGGCAGGAACTCCTACGAGCAGTACTTC; cdr3_aa: CASSLGRNSYEQYF
clone_size: NA; d_call: NA; v_call: TRBV4-1; j_call: TRBJ2-2; cdr3_nt: TGCGCCAGCAGCCCCTTACTCGGGGAGCTGTTTTTT; cdr3_aa: CASSPLLGELFF
clone_size: NA; d_call: NA; v_call: TRBV7-2; j_call: TRBJ2-7; cdr3_nt: TGTGCCAGCAAGCCGCCATACTCCGACCACGAGCAGTACTTC; cdr3_aa: CASKPPYSDHEQYF
clone_size: NA; d_call: NA; v_call: TRBV7-3; j_call: TRBJ2-7; cdr3_nt: TGTGCCAGCAGCTTCGGGACATCCTCCTACGAGCAGTACTTC; cdr3_aa: CASSFGTSSYEQYF
clone_size: NA; d_call: TRBD2; v_call: TRBV5-1; j_call: TRBJ2-1; cdr3_nt: TGCGCCAGCAGCTTTCCGGGGGGCTCCTACAATGAGCAGTTCTTC; cdr3_aa: CASSFPGGSYNEQFF
clone_size: NA; d_call: NA; v_call: TRBV14; j_call: TRBJ1-1; cdr3_nt: TGTGCCAGCAGCCAAGCCCGGAGTCAGACTGAAGCTTTCTTT; cdr3_aa: CASSQARSQTEAFF
clone_size: NA; d_call: NA; v_call: TRBV9; j_call: TRBJ1-1; cdr3_nt: TGTGCCAGCAGCGTAGGAGAACCCCCTAACACTGAAGCTTTCTTT; cdr3_aa: CASSVGEPPNTEAFF